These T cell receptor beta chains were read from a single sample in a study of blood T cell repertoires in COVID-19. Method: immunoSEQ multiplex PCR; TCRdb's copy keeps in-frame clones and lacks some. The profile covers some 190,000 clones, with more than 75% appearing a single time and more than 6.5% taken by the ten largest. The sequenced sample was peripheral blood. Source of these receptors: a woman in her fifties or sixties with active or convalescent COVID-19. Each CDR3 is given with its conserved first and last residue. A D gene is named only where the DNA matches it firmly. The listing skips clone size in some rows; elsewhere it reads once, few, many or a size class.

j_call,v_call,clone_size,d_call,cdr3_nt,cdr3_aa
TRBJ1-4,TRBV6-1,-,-,TGTGCCAGCAGTGAGGTGACAGGATGGAATGAAAAACTGTTTTTT,CASSEVTGWNEKLFF
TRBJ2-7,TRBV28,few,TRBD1,TGTGCCAGCAGTTTACTCCTACGACAGGGAGCCTACGAGCAGTACTTC,CASSLLLRQGAYEQYF
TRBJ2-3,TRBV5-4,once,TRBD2,TGTGCCAGCAGCTTGCTAGCGGGGGGACTAAAAACAGATACGCAGTATTTT,CASSLLAGGLKTDTQYF
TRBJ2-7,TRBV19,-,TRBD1,TGTGCCAGTAGCAGTGGGGGGACAGGGGGATCGGAGCAGTACTTC,CASSSGGTGGSEQYF
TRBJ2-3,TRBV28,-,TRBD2,TGTGCCAGCAGCCCAGCGACTAGCGGGGGGCATTTCACAGATACGCAGTATTTT,CASSPATSGGHFTDTQYF
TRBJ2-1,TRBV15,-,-,TGTGCTACCAGCAGAGGAATAGCGCCGGAGCAGTTCTTC,CATSRGIAPEQFF
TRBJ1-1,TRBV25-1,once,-,TGTGCCAGCATGGCCCAGGCGAACACTGAAGCTTTCTTT,CASMAQANTEAFF
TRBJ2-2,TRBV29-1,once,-,TGCAGCGTTGTTCGGCCGACGGGCACCGGGGAGCTGTTTTTT,CSVVRPTGTGELFF
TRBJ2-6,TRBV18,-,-,TGTGCCAGCTCACTAGGAAAAGGGACTGCTGGGGCCAACGTCCTGACTTTC,CASSLGKGTAGANVLTF
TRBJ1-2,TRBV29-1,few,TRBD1,TGCAGCGTTGAAGCCGGGACAGCCTATGGCTACACCTTC,CSVEAGTAYGYTF
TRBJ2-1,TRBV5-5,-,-,TGTGCCAGCAGCCTCCCCGCGGACCTGGGGAGGAATGAGCAGTTCTTC,CASSLPADLGRNEQFF
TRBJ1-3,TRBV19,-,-,TGTGCCAGTAGTATGAGCGGGACTGGAAACACCATATATTTT,CASSMSGTGNTIYF
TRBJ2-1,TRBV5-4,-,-,TGTGCCAGCAGCGGTTCGACTAACTACAATGAGCAGTTCTTC,CASSGSTNYNEQFF
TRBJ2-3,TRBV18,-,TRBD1,TGTGCCAGCTCACCCTGGACAGGAGGACGCACAGATACGCAGTATTTT,CASSPWTGGRTDTQYF
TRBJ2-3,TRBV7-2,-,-,TGTGCCAGCAGCTTAGCGCAGAGTAGCCTGGAGGGCACAGATACGCAGTATTTT,CASSLAQSSLEGTDTQYF
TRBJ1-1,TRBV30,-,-,TGTGCCTGGGATTCCGGGACACTAAACACTGAAGCTTTCTTT,CAWDSGTLNTEAFF
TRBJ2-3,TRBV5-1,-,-,TGCGCCAGCAGCTTGACCAGCGGCGACACAGATACGCAGTATTTT,CASSLTSGDTDTQYF
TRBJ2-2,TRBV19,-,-,TGTGCCAGTAGTATACGGCGGTCGAACACCGGGGAGCTGTTTTTT,CASSIRRSNTGELFF
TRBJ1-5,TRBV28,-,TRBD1,TGTGCCAGTTTTCCGGGACAGGGTCATCAGCCCCAGCATTTT,CASFPGQGHQPQHF
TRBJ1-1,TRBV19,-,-,TGTGCCAGTAGTATAGATGCGGGAGGCAGTGAAGCTTTCTTT,CASSIDAGGSEAFF
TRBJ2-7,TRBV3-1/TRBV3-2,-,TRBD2,TGTGCCAGCAGCCAAATAAGGACTAGCGGGACGCGGGGCTACGAGCAGTACTTC,CASSQIRTSGTRGYEQYF
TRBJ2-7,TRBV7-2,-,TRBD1,TGTGCCAGCAGCTTACGGGACAGCTCCTACGAGCAGTACTTC,CASSLRDSSYEQYF
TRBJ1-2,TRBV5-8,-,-,TGTGCCAGCAGCTTGCTCGTTTCGGTCGGTAGTGGCTACACCTTC,CASSLLVSVGSGYTF
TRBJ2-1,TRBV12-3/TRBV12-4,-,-,TGTGCCAGCAGCTTGGCGGGCCCCCAGTTCTTC,CASSLAGPQFF
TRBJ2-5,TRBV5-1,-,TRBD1,TGCGCCAGCAGCCCCGGAGACAGGGTAACAGAGACCCAGTACTTC,CASSPGDRVTETQYF
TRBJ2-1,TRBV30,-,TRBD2,TGTGCCTGGAGTAAACTAGCGGTCTACAATGAGCAGTTCTTC,CAWSKLAVYNEQFF
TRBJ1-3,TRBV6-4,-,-,TGTGCCAGCAGTGACTCCCAGGTACCAAACACCATATATTTT,CASSDSQVPNTIYF
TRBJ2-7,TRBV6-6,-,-,TGTGCCAGCACCCCGGGTAGCGGCGTCTACGAGCAGTACTTC,CASTPGSGVYEQYF
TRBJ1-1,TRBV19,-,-,TGTGCCAGTAGTACTAACCGAGGGACTGAAGCTTTCTTT,CASSTNRGTEAFF
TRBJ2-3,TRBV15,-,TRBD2,TGTGCCACCAGCGGCGGGGGGGCTAGAGATACGCAGTATTTT,CATSGGGARDTQYF
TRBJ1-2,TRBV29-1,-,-,TGCAGCGCCCTCGGACAGATTGGCTATGGCTACACCTTC,CSALGQIGYGYTF
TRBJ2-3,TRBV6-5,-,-,TGTGCCAGCCACAGAAGCTATAGCACAGATACGCAGTATTTT,CASHRSYSTDTQYF
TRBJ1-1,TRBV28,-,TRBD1,TGTGCCAGCAGAGAACCCAGACAGGGGATAGTTAGGACTGAAGCTTTCTTT,CASREPRQGIVRTEAFF
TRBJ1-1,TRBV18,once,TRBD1,TGTGCCAGCTCACAAGGGACAGGGGGCGCGAACACTGAAGCTTTCTTT,CASSQGTGGANTEAFF
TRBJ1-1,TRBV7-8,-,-,TGTGCCAGCAGCTTAAACAGCAAGCTACTGAACACTGAAGCTTTCTTT,CASSLNSKLLNTEAFF
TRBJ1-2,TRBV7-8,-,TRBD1,TGTGCCAGCAGCCCTCGACAGGGGGCCTATGGCTACACCTTC,CASSPRQGAYGYTF
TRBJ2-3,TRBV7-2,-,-,TGTGCCAGCAGCTCGCGGGTCCAGGATACGCAGTATTTT,CASSSRVQDTQYF
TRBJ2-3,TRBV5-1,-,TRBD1,TGCGCCAGCAGCCGCGGGACAGGTCACATCACGCAGTATTTT,CASSRGTGHITQYF
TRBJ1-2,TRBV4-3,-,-,TGCGCCAGCAGCCAAGAAACAGGGAGCAACTATGGCTACACCTTC,CASSQETGSNYGYTF
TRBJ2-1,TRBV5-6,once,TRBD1,TGTGCCAGCAGCTCGTATCGACCGGACAGGGAATGGGGACAACAGCAGTTCTTC,CASSSYRPDREWGQQQFF
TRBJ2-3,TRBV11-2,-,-,TGTGCCAGCAGCCTACGGAGGACCACAGATACGCAGTATTTT,CASSLRRTTDTQYF
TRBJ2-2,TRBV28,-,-,TGTGCCACTCACAGGGCCGACACCGGGGAGCTGTTTTTT,CATHRADTGELFF
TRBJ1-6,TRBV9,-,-,TGTGCCAGCAGCGGTTTACAGGAGAATTCACCCCTCCACTTT,CASSGLQENSPLHF
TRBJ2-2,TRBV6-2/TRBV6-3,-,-,TGTGCCAGCAGCGACAGAGTTACGAACACCGGGGAGCTGTTTTTT,CASSDRVTNTGELFF
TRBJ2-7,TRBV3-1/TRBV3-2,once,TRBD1,TGTGCCAGCAGCCGCCCGGGACAGCTTAACTACGAGCAGTACTTC,CASSRPGQLNYEQYF
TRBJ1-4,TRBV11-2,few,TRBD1,TGTGCCAGCAGCTTAGGACGACAGGGCTTACGGGAAAAACTGTTTTTT,CASSLGRQGLREKLFF
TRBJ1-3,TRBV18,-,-,TGTGCCAGCTCATTAAACAGGGACCTAGACTCTGGAAACACCATATATTTT,CASSLNRDLDSGNTIYF
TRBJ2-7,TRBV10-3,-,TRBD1,TGTGCCATCAGTGACCCAGGACAGGGGGCTGGCTACGAGCAGTACTTC,CAISDPGQGAGYEQYF